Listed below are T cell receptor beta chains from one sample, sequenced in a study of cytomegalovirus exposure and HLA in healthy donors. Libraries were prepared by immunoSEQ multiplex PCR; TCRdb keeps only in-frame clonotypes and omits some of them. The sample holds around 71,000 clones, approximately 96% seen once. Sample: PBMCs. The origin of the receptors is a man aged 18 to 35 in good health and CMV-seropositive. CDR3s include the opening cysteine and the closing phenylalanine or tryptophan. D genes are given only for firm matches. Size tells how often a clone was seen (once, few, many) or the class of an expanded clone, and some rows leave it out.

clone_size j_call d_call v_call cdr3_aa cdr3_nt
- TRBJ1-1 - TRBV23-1 CASSHRAGGLDTEAFF TGCGCCAGCAGTCACCGGGCCGGGGGGTTGGACACTGAAGCTTTCTTT
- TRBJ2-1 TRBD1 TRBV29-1 CSVFGTGVAEQFF TGCAGCGTTTTTGGCACAGGGGTCGCCGAGCAGTTCTTC
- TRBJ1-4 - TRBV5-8 CASSLVWGGEKLFF TGTGCCAGCAGCTTGGTGTGGGGGGGTGAGAAACTGTTTTTT
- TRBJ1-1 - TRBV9 CASSALRGFPEAFF TGTGCCAGCAGCGCGCTCAGGGGTTTCCCTGAAGCTTTCTTT
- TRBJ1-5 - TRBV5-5 CASSLGTVSNQPQHF TGTGCCAGCAGCTTGGGGACAGTTAGCAATCAGCCCCAGCATTTT
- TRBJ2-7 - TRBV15 CATSRAPGRGSYEQYF TGTGCCACCAGCAGAGCCCCCGGGAGAGGATCCTACGAGCAGTACTTC
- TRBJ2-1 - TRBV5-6 CASSLAARGINHNEQFF TGTGCCAGCAGCTTGGCCGCAAGGGGGATCAATCACAATGAGCAGTTCTTC
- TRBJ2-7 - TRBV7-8 CASSLRLSAYEQYF TGTGCCAGCAGCTTAAGACTGAGCGCGTACGAGCAGTACTTC
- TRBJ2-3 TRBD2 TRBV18 CASSPRSSGRGTDTQYF TGTGCCAGCTCACCAAGGTCGAGCGGGAGGGGCACAGATACGCAGTATTTT
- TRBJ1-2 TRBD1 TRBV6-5 CASRRGTGYGYTF TGTGCCAGCAGGAGGGGGACAGGCTATGGCTACACCTTC
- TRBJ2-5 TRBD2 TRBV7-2 CASSRSGGAGETQYF TGTGCCAGCAGCCGTAGCGGGGGGGCTGGGGAGACCCAGTACTTC
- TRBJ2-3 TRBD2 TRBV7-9 CASSSWGSGGAGGTDTQYF TGTGCCAGCAGCTCCTGGGGTAGCGGGGGGGCCGGGGGCACAGATACGCAGTATTTT
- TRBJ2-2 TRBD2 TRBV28 CASTPAGLAGYTGELFF TGTGCCAGCACTCCTGCCGGACTAGCGGGATACACCGGGGAGCTGTTTTTT
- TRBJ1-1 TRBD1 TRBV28 CASSLWGQGTEAFF TGTGCCAGCAGTTTATGGGGACAGGGTACTGAAGCTTTCTTT
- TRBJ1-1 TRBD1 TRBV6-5 CASSATGDEAFF TGTGCCAGCAGTGCGACAGGGGATGAAGCTTTCTTT
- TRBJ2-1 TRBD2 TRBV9 CASSLGLAQYNEQFF TGTGCCAGCAGCCTTGGACTAGCCCAATACAATGAGCAGTTCTTC
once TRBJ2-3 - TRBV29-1 CSVDQEADTQYF TGCAGCGTTGACCAGGAGGCAGATACGCAGTATTTT